What follows are 32 T cell receptor beta chains derived from one specimen sequenced in a study of CD8+ T cells in alopecia areata. Investigators isolated RNA and reverse transcribed it into cDNA to act as the sequencing template. The repertoire was sequenced with immunoSEQ multiplex PCR; TCRdb's copy has only in-frame clones and lacks some. The sample lists some 56,000 clones, roughly 96% seen once, with 20% to 30% in the top ten. Specimen: CD8+ T cells sorted from blood, collected at week 0. These receptors were collected from a human donor with alopecia areata.

The chain carries TRBV5-1 and TRBJ2-3; D call uncertain. The CDR3 has 14 amino acids. CDR1 and CDR2 (germline): SGHRS, YFSETQ. V dropped 3 bases and J dropped 2 bases, with 10 bases sitting between them. The CDR3 here is CASSSPALTDTQYF. The DNA for the CDR3 is TGCGCCAGCAGCTCCCCAGCCCTCACAGATACGCAGTATTTT. Supplemented by reference TRBV5-1 and TRBJ2-3, the full variable domain reads KAGVTQTPRYLIKTRGQQVTLSCSPISGHRSVSWYQQTPGQGLQFLFEYFSETQRNKGNFPGRFSGRQFSNSRSEMNVSTLELGDSALYLCASSSPALTDTQYFGPGTRLTVL.

The chain links TRBV6-5 to TRBJ2-3; D unresolved. V was pared by 2 bases and J by 9 bases, with 9 bases between. Germline V gene lookup returns CDR1 MNHEY and CDR2 SVGAGI. CDR3 size: 12 residues. Here the CDR3 reads CASSYDGRTQYF. The CDR3 region has the DNA TGTGCCAGCAGTTACGACGGCAGAACGCAGTATTTT.

The chain employs TRBV27 and TRBJ2-1; D may be TRBD1 or TRBD2 (6 bases each). The CDR3 loop spans 17 amino acids. The germline V and J ends were trimmed by 6 bases and 0 bases, with 18 bases remaining between them. The germline V gene has CDR1 MNHEY and CDR2 SMNVEV (reference sequence). In DNA, the CDR3 is TGTGCCAGCAGCTTAGAAGGGGGGCGGGGCTCCTACAATGAGCAGTTCTTC. Its protein product is CASSLEGGRGSYNEQFF.

The rearrangement joins TRBV25-1 to TRBJ2-7; 7 bases map to TRBD2. Germline loops: CDR1 MGHDK, CDR2 SYGVNS. Trimming removed 5 bases from V and 7 bases from J; junction bases left unmatched: 8. This CDR3 has 13 amino acids. CDR3 sequence: CASSSTGGGEQYF. Written as DNA, the CDR3 is TGTGCCAGCAGTTCCACTGGGGGAGGGGAGCAGTACTTC.

To note about this clone: The junction does not match germline at one end; this may be a read error. Other DNA variants within this sample encode the same CDR3. CDR3: CASSYAPTVAAYSGANVLTF. In DNA, the CDR3 is TGCGCCAGCAGCTACGCCCCAACGGTAGCGGCATACTCTGGGGCTAACGTCCTGACTTTC. This rearrangement joins TRBV5-1 to TRBJ2-6, with D maybe TRBD2 (6 bases). Per the germline V gene, CDR1 is SGHRS and CDR2 is YFSETQ. CDR3 length: 20 residues.

The V call is TRBV7-6, the J call TRBJ2-4; D tentatively reads TRBD1 or TRBD2 (5 bases each). The CDR3 covers 17 residues. The V end was cut by 0 bases, the J end by 1 base, with 13 bases between. The germline CDR1 and CDR2 sequences are SGHVS and FNYEAQ. CDR3 residues: CASSLARGEGAKNIQYF. For the CDR3, the DNA is TGTGCCAGCAGCTTAGCCCGGGGTGAGGGGGCCAAAAACATTCAGTACTTC. The full variable domain, rest sourced from reference TRBV7-6 and TRBJ2-4, is GAGVSQSPRYKVTKRGQDVALRCDPISGHVSLYWYRQALGQGPEFLTYFNYEAQQDKSGLPNDRFSAERPEGSISTLTIQRTEQRDSAMYRCASSLARGEGAKNIQYFGAGTRLSVL.

This clone rates as medium-sized (0.01 to 0.1%). The V call is TRBV7-9, the J call TRBJ2-1; D is ambiguous. This CDR3 comprises 13 residues. Trimming shortened V by 3 bases and J by 9 bases, and 12 bases separated the two germline ends. The germline gives CDR1 SEHNR, CDR2 FQNEAQ (reference sequence). The CDR3 region is CASSFGLESEQFF. The CDR3 coding sequence is TGTGCCAGCAGCTTTGGCCTAGAGAGTGAGCAGTTCTTC. Complete variable domain (other parts from reference TRBV7-9 and TRBJ2-1): DTGVSQNPRHKITKRGQNVTFRCDPISEHNRLYWYRQTLGQGPEFLTYFQNEAQLEKSRLLSDRFSAERPKGSFSTLEIQRTEQGDSAMYLCASSFGLESEQFFGPGTRLTVL.

V and J are TRBV30 and TRBJ1-5; maybe TRBD1 (5 bases). Germline V gene sequence: CDR1 GTSNPN, CDR2 SVGIG (reference sequence). Trimming removed 1 base from V and 2 bases from J, with 9 bases in between. The CDR3 extends over 14 amino acids. The DNA for the CDR3 is TGTGCCTGGAGTGCAATGGGGGGCAATCAGCCCCAGCATTTT. This encodes CAWSAMGGNQPQHF.

The chain joins TRBV6-5 to TRBJ2-1; 8 bases match TRBD2. V was clipped by 6 bases and J by 7 bases; unmatched bases: 5. The CDR3 is made up of 13 amino acids. The V gene's germline CDR1 is MNHEY and CDR2 SVGAGI. Here the CDR3 reads CASSVGGANEQFF. The CDR3 DNA reads as TGTGCCAGCAGCGTCGGGGGGGCTAATGAGCAGTTCTTC.

The chain recombines TRBV25-1 with TRBJ2-4; perhaps TRBD2 as D (6 bases). V lost 5 bases and J lost 0, with 14 bases in between. The length of the CDR3 is 16 residues. Germline V lookup: CDR1 MGHDK, CDR2 SYGVNS. CDR3: CASSLSTGVAKNIQYF. The DNA of the CDR3 is TGTGCCAGCAGTCTTTCGACGGGAGTAGCCAAAAACATTCAGTACTTC.

This rearrangement joins TRBV29-1 to TRBJ1-1; no reliable D call. CDR3 length: 12 amino acids. Trimming left V 6 bases short and J 4 bases short, with 12 bases between. Germline loops: CDR1 SQVTM, CDR2 ANQGSEA. CDR3 sequence (DNA): TGCAGCGTGTACGGTAGTAGCACTGAAGCTTTCTTT. As protein: CSVYGSSTEAFF.

The V gene is TRBV7-6, the J gene TRBJ2-7, with 8 nucleotides matching TRBD1. The trim removed 4 bases at V and 7 bases at J, leaving 12 bases unmatched. CDR3 length equals 15 residues. Germline-derived CDR1 and CDR2 are SGHVS and FNYEAQ. CDR3 coding DNA: TGTGCCAGCAGCTCCCGGGCAGGGGGCTCGGGGGAGCAGTACTTC. As protein: CASSSRAGGSGEQYF.

This sequence joins TRBV29-1 and TRBJ2-5, with D perhaps TRBD1 or TRBD2 (6 bases each). The CDR3 has 14 residues. Germline V lookup: CDR1 SQVTM, CDR2 ANQGSEA. The V end lost 3 bases, the J end lost 2 bases, and 13 bases lay between the germline ends. The CDR3: CSVEGGERQETQYF. As DNA, the CDR3 is TGCAGCGTTGAGGGGGGCGAGAGGCAAGAGACCCAGTACTTC.

Judged by abundance, this clone is hyperexpanded. The chain combines TRBV7-2 with TRBJ2-1, with 7 bases fitting TRBD2. V lost 2 bases to trimming and J lost 4 bases; unmatched junction nucleotides: 5. CDR1 and CDR2 (germline): SGHTA, FQGNSA. CDR3 length equals 15 residues. The CDR3 protein is CASSLTGGEYNEQFF. The CDR3 DNA follows: TGTGCCAGCAGCTTAACTGGGGGGGAATACAATGAGCAGTTCTTC.

The V call is TRBV10-3, the J call TRBJ2-1; 9 bases line up with TRBD1. J lost 8 bases, V lost 10 bases, and 12 bases had no gene match. CDR1 ENHRY and CDR2 SYGVKD come from the germline V gene. CDR3 length equals 14 residues. The CDR3 bases are TGTGCCAGCAGCCGGGACAGGGAGACTCATGAGCAGTTCTTC. Residues: CASSRDRETHEQFF.

The genes are TRBV19 and TRBJ2-2, with D unresolved. The germline CDR1 and CDR2 sequences are LNHDA and SQIVND (reference sequence). The CDR3 spans 13 residues. Trimming stripped 7 bases from V and 7 bases from J, with 13 bases between. CDR3 DNA: TGTGCCAGTATTCCGAGACTGGACGGGGAGCTGTTTTTT. Amino acids: CASIPRLDGELFF.

V gene TRBV21-1 combines with J gene TRBJ1-1; the table calls TRBD1, which could not be checked here. TRBV21-1 is designated a pseudogene. This CDR3 contains 15 residues. Written as DNA, the CDR3 is TGTGCCAGCAGCGCCGGAGATTATGCACACAGGAAAGCTTTCTTT. Residues: CASSAGDYAHRKAFF.

This clone was seen a handful of times. The genes are TRBV7-9 and TRBJ1-4; D not certain. The germline CDR1 and CDR2 sequences are SEHNR and FQNEAQ (reference sequence). CDR3 length equals 15 residues. V dropped 5 bases and J dropped 3 bases, with 13 bases sitting between them. Here the CDR3 DNA reads TGTGCCAGCAGCCAAGAGGGATTAGCTAATGAAAAACTGTTTTTT. This gives the protein CASSQEGLANEKLFF.

This rearrangement joins TRBV7-2 to TRBJ2-1, with unresolved D. V lost 0 bases and J 4 bases, leaving 16 bases between the germline ends. Germline assignment: CDR1 SGHTA and CDR2 FQGNSA. This CDR3 contains 17 residues. The CDR3 here is CASSLAVQTPYYNEQFF. CDR3 bases: TGTGCCAGCAGCTTAGCGGTACAGACACCGTATTACAATGAGCAGTTCTTC.

The gene calls are TRBV19 and TRBJ2-7; D not resolved. Germline CDR1 is LNHDA and CDR2 is SQIVND (reference sequence). The CDR3 contains 15 residues. V lost 3 bases to trimming and J lost 2 bases, with 14 bases between them. CDR3 nucleotides: TGTGCCAGTAGTATTCCAAAGGACGGTACCTACGAGCAGTACTTC. Protein product: CASSIPKDGTYEQYF.

The chain uses TRBV19 and TRBJ1-1; possible D gene TRBD1, 6 bases. Germline V lookup: CDR1 LNHDA, CDR2 SQIVND (reference sequence). V gave up 1 base and J gave up 1 base, with 7 bases separating them. The CDR3 runs 14 residues. Here the CDR3 reads CASSIVQGNTEAFF. The CDR3 DNA is TGTGCCAGTAGTATAGTACAGGGGAACACTGAAGCTTTCTTT.

The chain joins TRBV4-1 to TRBJ2-1; D uncertain. Germline CDR1 is MGHRA and CDR2 is YSYEKL. Trimming shortened V by 1 base and J by 2 bases, and 6 bases separated the two germline ends. The CDR3 is made up of 14 amino acids. The CDR3 DNA follows: TGCGCCAGCAGCCAAGGAGAGGCCTACAATGAGCAGTTCTTC. Translation gives CASSQGEAYNEQFF.

This chain uses TRBV4-1 with TRBJ2-1, with 8 bases lining up with TRBD2. The CDR3 is 14 residues long. After removal of 3 bases from V and 7 bases from J, the junction contained 5 bases not matched to a gene. Germline V gene lookup returns CDR1 MGHRA and CDR2 YSYEKL. The CDR3 DNA reads TGCGCCAGCAGCCATCCCGGCGGGGGGAATGAGCAGTTCTTC. Residues: CASSHPGGGNEQFF.

The chain uses TRBV7-9 and TRBJ1-5; D perhaps matches TRBD1 (5 bases). Germline V lookup: CDR1 SEHNR, CDR2 FQNEAQ (reference sequence). Trimming shortened V by 5 bases and J by 3 bases, and 14 bases separated the two germline ends. The CDR3 contains 15 residues. The CDR3 DNA follows: TGTGCCAGCAGCGCGAGCGGGGGATACAATCAGCCCCAGCATTTT. This gives the protein CASSASGGYNQPQHF.

This chain joins TRBV19 and TRBJ1-1; D gene ambiguous. The CDR3 runs 16 residues. Germline lookup yields CDR1 LNHDA and CDR2 SQIVND (reference sequence). Trimming cost V 3 bases and J 1 base, with 15 bases left between them. This CDR3 is CASSILGKGRNTEAFF. The CDR3 nucleotides read TGTGCCAGTAGTATTCTCGGGAAAGGGAGGAACACTGAAGCTTTCTTT. Filled out from reference TRBV19 and TRBJ1-1, the complete variable domain reads DGGITQSPKYLFRKEGQNVTLSCEQNLNHDAMYWYRQDPGQGLRLIYYSQIVNDFQKGDIAEGYSVSREKKESFPLTVTSAQKNPTAFYLCASSILGKGRNTEAFFGQGTRLTVV.

This chain uses TRBV15 with TRBJ1-3; D not certain. The CDR3 extends over 13 amino acids. In germline, CDR1 is LNHNV, CDR2 YYDKDF (reference sequence). V lost 4 bases to trimming and J lost 7 bases, with 11 bases between them. The CDR3 spells CATSTASGNTIYF. The CDR3 DNA reads as TGTGCCACCAGCACCGCCTCAGGCAACACCATATATTTT.

This clone was picked up a small number of times. The rearrangement links TRBV6-1 to TRBJ2-7, with D possibly TRBD2 on 5 matching bases. Germline-derived CDR1 and CDR2 are MNHNS and SASEGT. Trimming took 10 bases from V and 7 from J, leaving 14 bases between them. The CDR3 consists of 11 residues. The CDR3 spells CATRHSGEQYF. In DNA form, the CDR3 reads TGTGCCACCCGACACTCGGGGGAGCAGTACTTC.

The chain links TRBV2 to TRBJ2-7; TRBD1 matches 9 bases. Germline V CDR1 and CDR2: SNHLY, FYNNEI. With V trimmed by 6 bases and J by 3 bases, 9 bases remained unmatched. There are 15 residues in the CDR3. For the CDR3, the DNA is TGTGCCAGCAGCCGCGGACAGGGGCTCCTCTACGAGCAGTACTTC. Its translation is CASSRGQGLLYEQYF.

This chain connects TRBV11-3 to TRBJ1-1; no clear D gene. CDR3 length equals 15 residues. Germline CDR1 reads SGHNT; CDR2 reads YENEEA. V lost 5 bases, J lost 1 base, and 14 bases lay in between. The CDR3 sequence: CASSPRSTGNTEAFF. The CDR3 DNA follows: TGTGCCAGCAGCCCTCGATCCACGGGGAACACTGAAGCTTTCTTT.

The J gene is TRBJ2-5, the V gene TRBV7-9; D possibly corresponds to TRBD2 (5 bases). Germline V CDR1 and CDR2: SEHNR, FQNEAQ (reference sequence). CDR3 length: 15 amino acids. V lost 3 bases and J 0 bases, leaving 11 bases between the germline ends. CDR3 sequence reads: CASSLRVNHQETQYF. The CDR3 DNA follows: TGTGCCAGCAGCTTGAGGGTAAACCACCAAGAGACCCAGTACTTC.

This sequence joins TRBV4-2 and TRBJ1-2, with TRBD1 matching over 8 bases. The CDR3 contains 16 residues. The germline V gene encodes CDR1 LGHNA and CDR2 YNFKEQ. J gave up 4 bases and V 0 bases, and 7 bases lay outside the gene matches. The CDR3 protein is CASSQEETGAGYGYTF. In DNA, the CDR3 is TGTGCCAGCAGCCAAGAGGAGACAGGGGCAGGCTATGGCTACACCTTC.

The V gene is TRBV4-3, the J gene TRBJ1-3; 9 bases agree with TRBD1. Trimming at V came to 1 base and at J to 7 bases, leaving 11 bases not matched to a gene. CDR1 is LGHNA, CDR2 YSLEER, per germline. The CDR3 is 17 amino acids. CDR3 nucleotide sequence: TGCGCCAGCAGCCAAGGTTTTACGACAGGGGGAAGGAACACCATATATTTT. Its protein is CASSQGFTTGGRNTIYF.